The 25 T cell receptor beta chains listed next were all sequenced from one sample in a study of shared clonotypes between healthy human individuals. The table came from immunoSEQ multiplex PCR; TCRdb's copy has only in-frame clones and leaves some out. The table has hundreds of thousands of clones, almost 97% seen once. Sequencing was carried out using naive CD4+ T cells sorted from blood. Regarding subset: CD45RA+ positively selected. These receptors all come from a woman aged 25 to 45 in good health.

The rearrangement links TRBV5-1 to TRBJ2-3, with 7 bases fitting TRBD1. The CDR3 has 15 residues. Germline V gene sequence: CDR1 SGHRS, CDR2 YFSETQ. Unmatched junction bases numbered 5, after V lost 4 bases and J lost 0 bases. The DNA of the CDR3 is TGCGCCAGCAGCATCAGGACAGGTAGCACAGATACGCAGTATTTT. Encoded protein: CASSIRTGSTDTQYF.

This rearrangement joins TRBV18 to TRBJ2-5; a possible D gene is TRBD2 (6 bases). The CDR3 is made up of 15 amino acids. Looked up from germline, CDR1 is KGHSH and CDR2 is LQKENI. V lost 0 bases, J lost 5 bases, and 13 bases lay in between. The DNA of the CDR3 is TGTGCCAGCTCACCACCCTCCCTGGAGGGGGAGACCCAGTACTTC. Residues: CASSPPSLEGETQYF.

This chain joins TRBV19 and TRBJ2-7; 10 bases map to TRBD2. CDR1 is LNHDA, CDR2 SQIVND, per germline (reference sequence). The V segment lost 2 bases and the J segment 4 bases; nucleotides outside the gene matches: 11. This CDR3 contains 17 residues. CDR3 DNA: TGTGCCAGTAGTATAAAAGGTAATAGCGGGAGGAGGTACGAGCAGTACTTC. Protein: CASSIKGNSGRRYEQYF. The full variable domain, rest sourced from reference TRBV19 and TRBJ2-7, is DGGITQSPKYLFRKEGQNVTLSCEQNLNHDAMYWYRQDPGQGLRLIYYSQIVNDFQKGDIAEGYSVSREKKESFPLTVTSAQKNPTAFYLCASSIKGNSGRRYEQYFGPGTRLTVT.

The chain uses TRBV5-1 and TRBJ2-7, with 12 bases identical to TRBD2. The CDR3 length is 13 residues. Germline V lookup: CDR1 SGHRS, CDR2 YFSETQ. J gave up 5 bases and V 4 bases, and 1 base lay outside the gene matches. The chain's CDR3 is CASSRTSGNEQYF. In DNA form, the CDR3 reads TGCGCCAGCAGCAGGACTAGCGGGAACGAGCAGTACTTC.

This rearrangement joins TRBV2 to TRBJ2-7, with TRBD2 as a possible D gene (5 bases). The CDR3 contains 16 residues. V was cut by 4 bases and J by 7 bases, with 23 bases left in between. Germline V gene data show CDR1 as SNHLY and CDR2 as FYNNEI. The CDR3: CASSGGLGVVAGEQYF. The CDR3 nucleotides are TGTGCCAGCAGTGGTGGTCTTGGAGTAGTTGCGGGTGAGCAGTACTTC.

This chain uses TRBV7-2 with TRBJ2-5; 9 bases are a match to TRBD2. V was pared by 4 bases and J by 2 bases, with 8 bases of the junction left unmatched. There are 16 residues in the CDR3. Germline lookup yields CDR1 SGHTA and CDR2 FQGNSA. The CDR3 region has the DNA TGTGCCAGCAGCTACCAGGGGCTAGCGGGACAAGAGACCCAGTACTTC. Translation gives CASSYQGLAGQETQYF.

This clone was detected a few times. The gene calls are TRBV28 and TRBJ1-5, with D unresolved. The germline V gene encodes CDR1 MDHEN and CDR2 SYDVKM. V shed 8 bases and J shed 0 bases, with 11 bases lying between them. The CDR3 has 14 residues. As DNA, the CDR3 is TGTGCCAGCGGCCCCCCGTATAGCAATCAGCCCCAGCATTTT. Translating gives CASGPPYSNQPQHF.

J is TRBJ2-1 and V is TRBV19, with D possibly being TRBD2 (6 bases). CDR3 size: 16 residues. CDR1 and CDR2 from the germline V gene are LNHDA and SQIVND (reference sequence). V was trimmed by 7 bases and J by 1 base, leaving 17 bases between them. CDR3 in amino acids: CASNSRSGPSYNEQFF. CDR3 bases: TGTGCCAGTAACTCGAGGAGCGGGCCTTCCTACAATGAGCAGTTCTTC. The full variable domain, with the rest looked up from reference TRBV19 and TRBJ2-1, is DGGITQSPKYLFRKEGQNVTLSCEQNLNHDAMYWYRQDPGQGLRLIYYSQIVNDFQKGDIAEGYSVSREKKESFPLTVTSAQKNPTAFYLCASNSRSGPSYNEQFFGPGTRLTVL.

This chain joins TRBV20-1 and TRBJ2-1; D uncertain. The germline V and J ends were trimmed by 6 bases and 8 bases, with 11 bases remaining between them. CDR3 length: 11 residues. Germline CDR1 is DFQATT and CDR2 is SNEGSKA (reference sequence). The CDR3 region is CSAAEVDEQFF. CDR3 DNA sequence: TGCAGTGCGGCCGAGGTGGATGAGCAGTTCTTC.

The CDR3 region has the DNA TGTGCCAGCAGCTTGACTAGCGGGAGTTATGCAGATACGCAGTATTTT. This codes for CASSLTSGSYADTQYF. V and J are TRBV7-2 and TRBJ2-3; 12 positions agree with TRBD2. The length of the CDR3 is 16 residues. V dropped 3 bases and J dropped 4; count of bases not matched to a gene: 5. Germline lookup yields CDR1 SGHTA and CDR2 FQGNSA.

This chain links TRBV6-1 with TRBJ1-5; TRBD1 matches at 10 bases. Germline values: CDR1 MNHNS, CDR2 SASEGT. CDR3 length: 16 residues. The V gene end was trimmed by 3 bases and the J gene end by 10 bases; junction bases not matched to a gene: 12. The CDR3 coding sequence is TGTGCCAGCAGTGAGTCGGACAGGGGGGACCGTGGTCCCCAGCATTTT. Translation: CASSESDRGDRGPQHF.

The chain couples TRBV19 to TRBJ2-7, with D possibly matching TRBD1 (5 bases). Per germline, CDR1 LNHDA and CDR2 SQIVND (reference sequence). The CDR3 is made up of 14 amino acids. Trimming cost V 0 bases and J 9 bases, with 15 bases left between them. The CDR3: CASSIDEQAAAQYF. CDR3 nucleotides: TGTGCCAGTAGTATAGACGAACAGGCGGCCGCGCAGTACTTC.

V is TRBV6-1 and J is TRBJ1-2, with D unresolved. This CDR3 is 13 amino acids long. Trimming took 3 bases from V and 7 from J, leaving 12 bases between them. In germline, CDR1 is MNHNS, CDR2 SASEGT. CDR3 region: CASSDVRGVGYTF. The CDR3 bases are TGTGCCAGCAGTGATGTCCGCGGGGTTGGCTACACCTTC.

Note on this clone: This sample also contains other DNA sequences that code for the same CDR3. The chain employs TRBV11-2 and TRBJ2-1; D may be TRBD1 (5 bases). The germline V gene encodes CDR1 SGHAT and CDR2 FQNNGV. Trimming shortened V by 3 bases and J by 7 bases, and 13 bases separated the two germline ends. The CDR3 has 14 residues. The CDR3 protein is CASSFRDSRNEQFF. CDR3 DNA: TGTGCCAGCAGCTTCCGAGACAGTAGGAATGAGCAGTTCTTC.

The chain joins TRBV4-2 to TRBJ2-1, with 12 bases that match TRBD2. The V and J ends lost 0 bases and 8 bases, in that order; junction bases with no gene match: 5. The CDR3 has 16 amino acids. From germline, CDR1 is LGHNA and CDR2 YNFKEQ. The CDR3, as DNA: TGTGCCAGCAGCCAAGACGGGACTAGCGGGCTACATGAGCAGTTCTTC. It specifies CASSQDGTSGLHEQFF.

V is TRBV28 and J is TRBJ2-7; D may match TRBD1 or TRBD2 (5 bases each). There are 12 residues in the CDR3. The ends were cut back, 8 bases at V and 7 bases at J, with 15 bases in the middle. Germline values: CDR1 MDHEN, CDR2 SYDVKM. The CDR3 region has the DNA TGTGCCAGCTCGCCCGGGGCCGAGGAGCAGTACTTC. Protein: CASSPGAEEQYF.

This clone appeared a single time. This sequence joins TRBV6-6 and TRBJ1-4; 9 bases match TRBD1. Germline V lookup: CDR1 MNHNY, CDR2 SVGAGI (reference sequence). With V trimmed by 5 bases and J by 7 bases, 5 bases remained unmatched. The CDR3 contains 14 residues. The CDR3 region has the DNA TGTGCCAGCAGTAAACAGGGGGCGCTTGAAAAACTGTTTTTT. Translating gives CASSKQGALEKLFF.

V usage is TRBV18 and J usage is TRBJ2-7, with TRBD2 matching over 10 bases. V shed 0 bases, J shed 2 bases, and the junction held 7 bases outside the gene matches. Germline CDR1 is KGHSH and CDR2 is LQKENI. The CDR3 runs 17 residues. The chain's CDR3 is CASSPPGRLAGTYEQYF. The CDR3 bases are TGTGCCAGCTCACCACCGGGCAGACTAGCGGGTACCTACGAGCAGTACTTC.

The chain links TRBV11-2 to TRBJ1-3; no definite D call. The CDR3 consists of 16 residues. V shed 1 base and J shed 0 bases, with 10 bases lying between them. CDR1 is SGHAT, CDR2 FQNNGV, per germline. CDR3 protein: CASSLVSSLSGNTIYF. DNA for the CDR3: TGTGCCAGCAGCTTAGTTAGTTCTCTCTCTGGAAACACCATATATTTT.

This chain joins TRBV28 and TRBJ1-1; TRBD1 matches at 12 bases. The germline CDR1 and CDR2 sequences are MDHEN and SYDVKM. The trim removed 3 bases at V and 9 bases at J, leaving 8 bases unmatched. The CDR3 is made up of 15 amino acids. This chain's CDR3 is CASSFYGTGGWKAFF. DNA of the CDR3: TGTGCCAGCAGTTTCTACGGGACAGGGGGCTGGAAAGCTTTCTTT.

As to this clone: Other DNA sequences in this sample translate to the same CDR3. The chain has TRBV18 and TRBJ1-2; D call uncertain. The CDR3 is 13 residues long. The V gene's germline CDR1 is KGHSH and CDR2 LQKENI. V shed 2 bases and J shed 1 base, with 5 bases lying between them. The CDR3 coding sequence is TGTGCCAGCTCACCAGACGGTAACTATGGCTACACCTTC. Translated, it gives CASSPDGNYGYTF.

The chain recombines TRBV5-6 with TRBJ2-2; D call uncertain. Germline V gives CDR1 SGHDT, CDR2 YYEEEE. Trimming removed 1 base from V and 7 bases from J, with 8 bases in between. The CDR3 length is 13 residues. Here the CDR3 reads CASSLPEDGELFF. Here the CDR3 DNA reads TGTGCCAGCAGCTTGCCCGAAGACGGGGAGCTGTTTTTT.

The rearrangement links TRBV6-1 to TRBJ1-2, with D tentatively TRBD1 (6 bases). In germline, CDR1 is MNHNS, CDR2 SASEGT. Trimming removed 4 bases at V and 6 bases at J, with 18 bases between. The CDR3 consists of 15 residues. The CDR3 DNA reads TGTGCCAGCAGTGTACAGGGTTTGTTCGTGGATGGCTACACCTTC. Protein: CASSVQGLFVDGYTF.

The chain uses TRBV13 and TRBJ1-3, with TRBD1 matching over 8 bases. The CDR3 has 16 residues. V dropped 5 bases and J dropped 2; count of bases not matched to a gene: 8. CDR1 is PRHDT, CDR2 FYEKMQ, per germline (reference sequence). The DNA of the CDR3 is TGTGCCAGCAGCCTAGAAGACAGGGGAACTGGAAACACCATATATTTT. Amino acid sequence: CASSLEDRGTGNTIYF.

The rearrangement joins TRBV7-9 to TRBJ1-2; D might be TRBD1 (6 bases). Trimming left V 1 base short and J 2 bases short, with 11 bases between. Germline CDR1 SEHNR, CDR2 FQNEAQ (reference sequence). The CDR3 contains 15 residues. The CDR3 DNA is TGTGCCAGCAGCTTAGGACAGGCGGCAAACTATGGCTACACCTTC. Translating it yields CASSLGQAANYGYTF.